The 11 T cell receptor beta chains below come from one sample, sequenced in a study of CD8 T cells in Susac syndrome. RNA, at about 0.45 to 1 ug, was reverse transcribed with random hexamers. TCRdb re-called the immunoSEQ multiplex PCR reads with MiXCR, one entry per CDR3 protein. The profile shows just over 80,000 distinct CDR3 sequences, about 94% of them singletons. Input material: CD8+ T cells from PBMCs. These receptors all come from a human donor in good health.

This chain joins TRBV9 and TRBJ2-7, with TRBD2 matching 7 bases. The V gene end was trimmed by 0 bases and the J gene end by 7 bases; junction bases not matched to a gene: 7. The length of the CDR3 is 14 residues. Per germline, CDR1 SGDLS and CDR2 YYNGEE. Here the CDR3 reads CASSVEDSGQEQYF. The CDR3 nucleotides are TGTGCCAGCAGCGTAGAGGATAGCGGGCAAGAGCAGTACTTC.

This clonotype appeared a single time. This chain connects TRBV7-3 to TRBJ2-5; D ambiguous. V lost 0 bases to trimming and J lost 3 bases, with 11 bases between them. This CDR3 has 15 residues. Per germline, CDR1 SGHTA and CDR2 FQGTGA. CDR3: CASSLTPGRKETQYF. CDR3 DNA: TGTGCCAGCAGCTTAACACCCGGCCGAAAAGAGACCCAGTACTTC.

In its sample, this clonotype was seen once. The CDR3 region has the DNA TGTGCCGCCGAGACCAGAGAGACCCAGTACTTC. Protein product: CAAETRETQYF. The chain combines TRBV27 with TRBJ2-5; D not certain. Per the germline V gene, CDR1 is MNHEY and CDR2 is SMNVEV (reference sequence). The CDR3 is made up of 11 amino acids. Trimming left V 11 bases short and J 4 bases short, with 11 bases between.

J is TRBJ2-3 and V is TRBV11-2, with D possibly TRBD2 on 6 matching bases. CDR3 size: 15 residues. Germline values: CDR1 SGHAT, CDR2 FQNNGV. V lost 0 bases to trimming and J lost 2 bases, with 9 bases between them. The CDR3 sequence is CASSLDWEDTDTQYF. The CDR3 region has the DNA TGTGCCAGCAGCTTAGATTGGGAGGACACAGATACGCAGTATTTT.

The table lists this clonotype with a few counts. The CDR3 DNA reads TGTGCCAGTAGTGCCGCAGGGAGCTCCTACAATGAGCAGTTCTTC. This encodes CASSAAGSSYNEQFF. The chain joins TRBV19 to TRBJ2-1, with D tentatively TRBD1 or TRBD2 (5 bases each). The length of the CDR3 is 15 residues. V gave up 5 bases and J gave up 0 bases, with 11 bases separating them. CDR1 and CDR2 (germline): LNHDA, SQIVND (reference sequence).

The chain links TRBV12-3 or TRBV12-4 to TRBJ1-1; D is possibly TRBD1 (6 bases). The CDR3 has 15 residues. The V end was cut by 4 bases, the J end by 3 bases, with 15 bases between. CDR3 nucleotide sequence: TGTGCCAGCAGTTGGACGGGACACCGAGACACTGAAGCTTTCTTT. Protein product: CASSWTGHRDTEAFF.

The rearrangement joins TRBV15 to TRBJ1-4; D not resolved. The germline V and J ends were trimmed by 0 bases and 13 bases, with 9 bases remaining between them. From germline, CDR1 is LNHNV and CDR2 YYDKDF (reference sequence). CDR3 size: 12 residues. The CDR3 DNA sequence: TGTGCCACCAGCAGAGATGTTCGGATACTGTTTTTT. This gives the protein CATSRDVRILFF.

V is TRBV29-1 and J is TRBJ1-1, with D possibly matching TRBD1 (6 bases). This CDR3 contains 11 residues. V was cut by 4 bases and J by 3 bases, with 6 bases left in between. Germline lookup yields CDR1 SQVTM and CDR2 ANQGSEA. CDR3 loop: CSVGTDTEAFF. The CDR3 bases are TGCAGCGTTGGGACAGACACTGAAGCTTTCTTT.

This clonotype was observed once. The chain links TRBV6-1 to TRBJ2-1; TRBD2 matches 13 bases. This CDR3 contains 16 residues. Germline trimming cut 5 bases from V and 8 bases from J; bases unmatched to any gene: 9. Germline CDR1 MNHNS, CDR2 SASEGT. For the CDR3, the DNA is TGTGCCAGCAGTCCCCGACTAGCGGGGGGTATAGATGAGCAGTTCTTC. Translated: CASSPRLAGGIDEQFF.

V usage is TRBV19 and J usage is TRBJ2-1, with TRBD2 matching 7 bases. V lost 7 bases to trimming and J lost 4 bases; unmatched junction nucleotides: 13. CDR3 length: 16 amino acids. Germline CDR1 and CDR2: LNHDA and SQIVND (reference sequence). CDR3 protein: CASTNVGGNGYNEQFF. The DNA for the CDR3 is TGTGCCAGTACCAATGTGGGGGGGAACGGATACAATGAGCAGTTCTTC.

The rearrangement joins TRBV24-1 to TRBJ1-5; a weak D match, TRBD1 (5 bases). CDR3 length equals 13 residues. Trimming stripped 6 bases from V and 4 bases from J, with 9 bases between. CDR1 is KGHDR, CDR2 SFDVKD, per germline. The CDR3 sequence is CATSSRGNQPQHF. In nucleotides, the CDR3 is TGTGCCACCAGTTCTCGGGGGAATCAGCCCCAGCATTTT.